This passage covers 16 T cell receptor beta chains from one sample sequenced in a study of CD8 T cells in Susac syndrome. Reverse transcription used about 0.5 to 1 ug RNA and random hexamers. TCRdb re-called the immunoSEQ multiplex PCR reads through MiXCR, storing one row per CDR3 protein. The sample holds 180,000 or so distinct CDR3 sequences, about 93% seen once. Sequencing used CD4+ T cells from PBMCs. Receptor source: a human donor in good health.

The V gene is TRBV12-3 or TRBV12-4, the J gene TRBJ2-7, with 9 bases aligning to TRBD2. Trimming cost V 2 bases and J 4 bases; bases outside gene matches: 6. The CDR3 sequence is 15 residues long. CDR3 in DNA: TGTGCCAGCAGTTTACGGGCTAGCGGGGAGTACGAGCAGTACTTC. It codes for CASSLRASGEYEQYF.

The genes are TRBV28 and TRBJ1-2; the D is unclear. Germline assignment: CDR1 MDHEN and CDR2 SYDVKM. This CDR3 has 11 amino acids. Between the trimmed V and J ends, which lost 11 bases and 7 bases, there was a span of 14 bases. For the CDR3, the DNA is TGTGCCGCAACGGGGATTACTGGCTACACCTTC. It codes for CAATGITGYTF.

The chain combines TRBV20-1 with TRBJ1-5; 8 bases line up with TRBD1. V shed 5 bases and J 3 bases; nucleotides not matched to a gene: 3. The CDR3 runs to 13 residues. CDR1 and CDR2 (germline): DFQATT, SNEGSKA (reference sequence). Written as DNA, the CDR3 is TGCAGTGCTTACAGGGGGGTCAATCAGCCCCAGCATTTT. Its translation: CSAYRGVNQPQHF.

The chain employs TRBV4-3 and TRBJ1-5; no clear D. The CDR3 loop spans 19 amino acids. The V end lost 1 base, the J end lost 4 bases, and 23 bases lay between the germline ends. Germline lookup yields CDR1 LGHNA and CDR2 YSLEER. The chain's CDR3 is CASSQAPYTDSARNQPQHF. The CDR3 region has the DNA TGCGCCAGCAGCCAAGCCCCATACACCGACTCGGCCAGGAATCAGCCCCAGCATTTT.

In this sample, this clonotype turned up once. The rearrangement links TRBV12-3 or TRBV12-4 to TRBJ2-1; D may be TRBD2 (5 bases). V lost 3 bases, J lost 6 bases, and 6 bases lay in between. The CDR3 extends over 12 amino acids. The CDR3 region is CASSFAGNEQFF. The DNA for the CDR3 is TGTGCCAGCAGTTTTGCGGGCAATGAGCAGTTCTTC.

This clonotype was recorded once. CDR3 in DNA: TGCAGTGCTATCGGGATCCCCGTCGACGGTGAGCAGTTCTTC. Translating gives CSAIGIPVDGEQFF. The chain combines TRBV20-1 with TRBJ2-1; tentatively, D is TRBD2 (5 bases). Trimming took off 4 bases at V and 9 bases at J, with 19 bases between the two ends. The CDR3 extends over 14 amino acids. Per the germline V gene, CDR1 is DFQATT and CDR2 is SNEGSKA (reference sequence).

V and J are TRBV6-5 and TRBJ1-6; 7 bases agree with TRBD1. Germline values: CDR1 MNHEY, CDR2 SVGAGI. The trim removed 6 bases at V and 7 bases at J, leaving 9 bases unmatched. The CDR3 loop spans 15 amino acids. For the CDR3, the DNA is TGTGCCAGCAGACCCCCAGGGGGGGTCAATTCACCCCTCCACTTT. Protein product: CASRPPGGVNSPLHF.

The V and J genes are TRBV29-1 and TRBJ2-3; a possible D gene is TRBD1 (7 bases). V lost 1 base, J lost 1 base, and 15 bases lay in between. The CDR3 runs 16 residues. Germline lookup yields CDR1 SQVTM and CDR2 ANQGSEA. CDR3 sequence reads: CSVEGRDSLGTDTQYF. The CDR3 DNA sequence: TGCAGCGTTGAAGGGAGGGACAGTCTGGGCACAGATACGCAGTATTTT.

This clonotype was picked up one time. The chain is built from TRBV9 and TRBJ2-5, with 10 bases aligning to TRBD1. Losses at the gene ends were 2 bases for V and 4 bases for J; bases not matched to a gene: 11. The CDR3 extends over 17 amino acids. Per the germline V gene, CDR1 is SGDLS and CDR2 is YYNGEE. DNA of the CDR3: TGTGCCAGCAGCGTGAATAGGGGACAGGGGCGGCGAGAGACCCAGTACTTC. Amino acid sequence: CASSVNRGQGRRETQYF. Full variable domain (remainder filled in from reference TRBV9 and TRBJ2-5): DSGVTQTPKHLITATGQRVTLRCSPRSGDLSVYWYQQSLDQGLQFLIQYYNGEERAKGNILERFSAQQFPDLHSELNLSSLELGDSALYFCASSVNRGQGRRETQYFGPGTRLLVL.

CDR3 sequence: CAWRRGLSSGANVLTF. The CDR3 region has the DNA TGTGCCTGGAGGAGAGGGTTAAGCTCTGGGGCCAACGTCCTGACTTTC. V usage is TRBV30 and J usage is TRBJ2-6, with a weak D call TRBD2 (5 bases). CDR3 length: 16 amino acids. Trimming removed 3 bases from V and 0 bases from J, with 12 bases in between. CDR1 is GTSNPN and CDR2 is SVGIG in the germline V gene (reference sequence).

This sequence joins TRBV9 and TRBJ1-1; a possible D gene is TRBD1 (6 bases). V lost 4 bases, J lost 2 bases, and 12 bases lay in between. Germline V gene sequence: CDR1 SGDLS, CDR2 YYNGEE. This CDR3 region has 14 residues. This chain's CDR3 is CASSSRGTNTEAFF. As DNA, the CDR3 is TGTGCCAGCAGCTCGCGGGGGACAAACACTGAAGCTTTCTTT.

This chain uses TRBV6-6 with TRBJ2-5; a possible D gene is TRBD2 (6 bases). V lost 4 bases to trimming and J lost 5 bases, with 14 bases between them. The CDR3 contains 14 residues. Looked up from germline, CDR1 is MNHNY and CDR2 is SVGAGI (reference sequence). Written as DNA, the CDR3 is TGTGCCAGCAGTTCGACTAGTTCCCGGGAGACCCAGTACTTC. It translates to CASSSTSSRETQYF.

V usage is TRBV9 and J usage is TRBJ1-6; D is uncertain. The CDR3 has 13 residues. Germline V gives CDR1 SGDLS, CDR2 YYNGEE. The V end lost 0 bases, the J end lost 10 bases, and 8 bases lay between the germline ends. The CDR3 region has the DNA TGTGCCAGCAGCGTAGGGGAGGGATCACCCCTCCACTTT. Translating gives CASSVGEGSPLHF.

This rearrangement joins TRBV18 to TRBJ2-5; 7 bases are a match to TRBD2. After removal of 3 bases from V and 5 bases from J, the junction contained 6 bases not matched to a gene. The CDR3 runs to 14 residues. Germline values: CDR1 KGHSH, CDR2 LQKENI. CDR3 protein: CASSPVRGGETQYF. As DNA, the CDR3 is TGTGCCAGCTCACCGGTGCGGGGAGGGGAGACCCAGTACTTC. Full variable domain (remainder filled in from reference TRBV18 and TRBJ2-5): NAGVMQNPRHLVRRRGQEARLRCSPMKGHSHVYWYRQLPEEGLKFMVYLQKENIIDESGMPKERFSAEFPKEGPSILRIQQVVRGDSAAYFCASSPVRGGETQYFGPGTRLLVL.

CDR3 residues: CASSPDSNNSPLHF. DNA for the CDR3: TGTGCCAGCAGCCCGGACAGTAACAATTCACCCCTCCACTTT. The V gene is TRBV7-9, the J gene TRBJ1-6; a possible D gene is TRBD1 (6 bases). V gave up 5 bases and J gave up 7 bases, with 12 bases separating them. The germline CDR1 and CDR2 sequences are SEHNR and FQNEAQ (reference sequence). The CDR3 is made up of 14 amino acids.

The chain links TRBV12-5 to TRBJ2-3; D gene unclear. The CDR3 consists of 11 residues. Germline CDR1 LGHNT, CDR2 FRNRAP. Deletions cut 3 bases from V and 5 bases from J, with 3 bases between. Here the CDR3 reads CASGLGDTQYF. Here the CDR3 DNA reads TGTGCTAGTGGTTTAGGAGATACGCAGTATTTT.